One sample yielded the 5 T cell receptor beta chains listed below, sequenced in a study of T cells in localized non-small cell lung cancer (TCRdb year 2020). Receptors were amplified or captured by the immunoSEQ multiplex PCR assay. Imported from immuneACCESS, the table was reduced by TCRdb to in-frame sequences with V and J called. These copies leave out some clones; in studies compared against another copy, an unresolved V gene accounts for under half, and the cause of the remainder is not known. The sample includes 31,000 or so clones, with around 80% observed a single time. The ten most abundant clones make up about 16% of the sample. The source material was peripheral blood, sampled before any cancer treatment. These receptors all stem from a male donor aged 60 or over with stage III squamous cell lung carcinoma.

CDR3: CASSLSDSNTEAFF. Written as DNA, the CDR3 is TGTGCCAGCAGCTTATCGGACAGCAACACTGAAGCTTTCTTT. This rearrangement joins TRBV7-9 to TRBJ1-1; TRBD1 is a possible D gene (6 bases). CDR3 length equals 14 residues. CDR1 SEHNR and CDR2 FQNEAQ come from the germline V gene (reference sequence). Trimming took 2 bases from V and 2 from J, leaving 9 bases between them.

By share, this clone ranks as medium-sized. The chain carries TRBV19 and TRBJ1-1; 9 bases map to TRBD1. Germline CDR1 and CDR2: LNHDA and SQIVND (reference sequence). This CDR3 has 16 amino acids. Losses at the gene ends were 5 bases for V and 3 bases for J; bases not matched to a gene: 10. The CDR3 DNA reads as TGTGCCAGTAGTCCCCGGGACAGGGTTAAGGACACTGAAGCTTTCTTT. Protein product: CASSPRDRVKDTEAFF.

The chain links TRBV13 to TRBJ2-1, with D maybe TRBD1 (5 bases). V was pared by 5 bases and J by 4 bases, with 18 bases between. This CDR3 comprises 16 residues. Looked up from germline, CDR1 is PRHDT and CDR2 is FYEKMQ (reference sequence). The CDR3 reads CASSERGKGIYNEQFF. CDR3 sequence (DNA): TGTGCCAGCAGCGAAAGAGGAAAGGGGATATACAATGAGCAGTTCTTC.

There are a few counts of this clone. This sequence joins TRBV28 and TRBJ2-5; TRBD2 is a possible D gene (6 bases). The CDR3 runs to 15 residues. Trimming left V 6 bases short and J 5 bases short, with 19 bases between. CDR1 is MDHEN, CDR2 SYDVKM, per germline. CDR3 loop: CASSRFLTGGETQYF. CDR3 nucleotides: TGTGCCAGCAGCCGCTTTTTAACAGGAGGGGAGACCCAGTACTTC.

This clone was observed a handful of times. The chain employs TRBV7-9 and TRBJ2-7; 7 bases map to TRBD2. Germline trimming cut 0 bases from V and 2 bases from J; bases unmatched to any gene: 1. Germline CDR1 is SEHNR and CDR2 is FQNEAQ (reference sequence). The CDR3 consists of 14 residues. CDR3 sequence reads: CASSLAGGTYEQYF. The CDR3 region has the DNA TGTGCCAGCAGCTTAGCGGGGGGGACCTACGAGCAGTACTTC.